Following are 21 T cell receptor beta chains from one sample sequenced in a study of blood T cells in healthy people across ages. The authors ran a second PCR of about 7 to 11 cycles using a sample-barcoded 5' primer and a J-beta primer mix. TCRdb reprocessed the 5' RACE reads via MiXCR and lists one record per CDR3 protein. Here the sample spans about 1.4 million distinct CDR3 sequences, approximately 59% being singletons. Material: blood. These receptors were taken from a man younger than 35 in good health.

This clonotype has more than one count but fewer than ten. The chain recombines TRBV7-9 with TRBJ1-1; no clear D. Trimming removed 2 bases from V and 4 bases from J, with 14 bases in between. Per the germline V gene, CDR1 is SEHNR and CDR2 is FQNEAQ (reference sequence). The CDR3 sequence is 15 residues long. The CDR3 protein is CASSLLREKGTEAFF. CDR3 DNA: TGTGCCAGCAGCTTACTCCGGGAGAAGGGCACTGAAGCTTTCTTT.

This clonotype turned up a few times. The V and J genes are TRBV13 and TRBJ1-5; D gene ambiguous. This CDR3 has 13 amino acids. Per the germline V gene, CDR1 is PRHDT and CDR2 is FYEKMQ (reference sequence). The ends were cut back, 0 bases at V and 7 bases at J, with 7 bases in the middle. The CDR3 is CASSLGHPQPQHF. As DNA, the CDR3 is TGTGCCAGCAGCTTAGGCCACCCACAGCCCCAGCATTTT.

The chain uses TRBV6-5 and TRBJ1-1, with D unclear. Germline V lookup: CDR1 MNHEY, CDR2 SVGAGI. This CDR3 has 13 amino acids. The V gene lost 4 bases and the J gene lost 4 bases, with 10 bases spanning the gap. The CDR3 DNA follows: TGTGCCAGCAGTTCTGAAGTCTCCACTGAAGCTTTCTTT. Amino acids: CASSSEVSTEAFF.

This clonotype was counted a few times. The CDR3 sequence is CASSDPGTGGDPQHF. The CDR3 DNA sequence: TGTGCCAGCAGTGACCCCGGGACAGGGGGCGACCCCCAGCATTTT. The chain combines TRBV6-2 or TRBV6-3 with TRBJ1-5; TRBD1 matches at 12 bases. The V and J ends lost 5 bases and 10 bases, in that order; junction bases with no gene match: 9. The CDR3 contains 15 residues. CDR1 MNHEY and CDR2 SVGEGT come from the germline V gene.

The chain combines TRBV12-3 or TRBV12-4 with TRBJ1-1; the match to TRBD1 covers 9 bases. This CDR3 spans 12 amino acids. V was pared by 8 bases and J by 4 bases, with 2 bases of the junction left unmatched. For the CDR3, the DNA is TGTGCCAGCGCACAGGGGGCCACTGAAGCTTTCTTT. Translating it yields CASAQGATEAFF.

The chain has TRBV12-3 or TRBV12-4 and TRBJ1-6; possibly TRBD1 for D (5 bases). The CDR3 has 15 amino acids. V was clipped by 5 bases and J by 9 bases, with 17 bases between them. CDR3: CASSRLQVESSPLHF. CDR3 in DNA: TGTGCCAGCAGTCGACTACAGGTTGAGAGTTCACCCCTCCACTTT.

This clonotype has a handful of counts. The rearrangement uses TRBV6-6 and TRBJ1-1; a possible D gene is TRBD1 (6 bases). The V end lost 5 bases, the J end lost 11 bases, and 9 bases lay between the germline ends. CDR3 length: 10 amino acids. Germline V lookup: CDR1 MNHNY, CDR2 SVGAGI (reference sequence). CDR3 sequence (DNA): TGTGCCAGCAGTCCAGGGGCGGCTTTCTTT. Translating gives CASSPGAAFF.

A few counts support this clonotype. The rearrangement uses TRBV2 and TRBJ2-5; TRBD1 matches at 9 bases. The CDR3 covers 14 residues. V dropped 9 bases and J dropped 3; count of bases not matched to a gene: 8. Germline values: CDR1 SNHLY, CDR2 FYNNEI. The CDR3 loop reads CARTKRDREETQYF. The CDR3 coding sequence is TGTGCCAGGACTAAACGGGACAGGGAAGAGACCCAGTACTTC.

This clonotype was recorded only once. The V call is TRBV20-1, the J call TRBJ2-7, with a tentative D call TRBD2 (5 bases). Deletions cut 6 bases from V and 0 bases from J, with 9 bases between. CDR3 size: 12 residues. Germline values: CDR1 DFQATT, CDR2 SNEGSKA (reference sequence). DNA of the CDR3: TGCAGTGCCGGGGTTAACTCCTACGAGCAGTACTTC. Its translation: CSAGVNSYEQYF.

This clonotype was observed once. The chain links TRBV24-1 to TRBJ2-5, with TRBD2 as a possible D gene (6 bases). Trimming stripped 4 bases from V and 1 base from J, with 12 bases between. Germline V CDR1 and CDR2: KGHDR, SFDVKD. CDR3 size: 15 residues. The CDR3: CATSDPVAAQETQYF. In nucleotides, the CDR3 is TGTGCCACCAGTGACCCGGTAGCGGCCCAAGAGACCCAGTACTTC.

This chain joins TRBV6-1 and TRBJ2-5; D is unresolved. CDR1 and CDR2 (germline): MNHNS, SASEGT. V gave up 4 bases and J gave up 4 bases, with 16 bases separating them. The CDR3 is 15 amino acids. The DNA for the CDR3 is TGTGCCAGCAGTGGATTCCCGTTGGTCGGAGAGACCCAGTACTTC. This translates into CASSGFPLVGETQYF.

This chain uses TRBV5-1 with TRBJ2-7, with a weak D call TRBD1 (6 bases). Trimming stripped 0 bases from V and 2 bases from J, with 12 bases between. CDR1 is SGHRS and CDR2 is YFSETQ in the germline V gene. The CDR3 is made up of 15 amino acids. CDR3 nucleotide sequence: TGCGCCAGCAGCTTGGCGACTGGACAGACCTACGAGCAGTACTTC. This encodes CASSLATGQTYEQYF.

This chain links TRBV3-1 with TRBJ1-2, with D unresolved. The CDR3 runs to 10 residues. Germline CDR1 LGHDT, CDR2 YNNKEL (reference sequence). Trimming pared 6 bases from V and 12 bases from J, leaving 11 bases between. The CDR3 DNA is TGTGCCAGCAGTCTCGTATTGGACACCTTC. Translated, it gives CASSLVLDTF.

The chain couples TRBV15 to TRBJ1-2, with D perhaps matching TRBD1 (5 bases). Germline V gives CDR1 LNHNV, CDR2 YYDKDF (reference sequence). The CDR3 spans 13 residues. Trimming shortened V by 1 base and J by 4 bases, and 7 bases separated the two germline ends. CDR3 in DNA: TGTGCCACCAGCAGAGGAGGGGTCTATGGCTACACCTTC. It specifies CATSRGGVYGYTF.

Note on this clonotype: The junction shows a germline mismatch at one end, possibly a read error. The chain couples TRBV13 to TRBJ2-2; unclear D gene. The CDR3 length is 13 residues. CDR1 and CDR2 from the germline V gene are PRHDT and FYEKMQ (reference sequence). Here the CDR3 DNA reads TGTGCCAGCAGCTCGAAGAACGCCGGGGAGCTGTTTTTT. Translation gives CASSSKNAGELFF. Full variable domain (outside the CDR3, taken from reference TRBV13 and TRBJ2-2): AAGVIQSPRHLIKEKRETATLKCYPIPRHDTVYWYQQGPGQDPQFLISFYEKMQSDKGSIPDRFSAQQFSDYHSELNMSSLELGDSALYFCASSSKNAGELFFGEGSRLTVL.

The CDR3 is CASGGGYGYTF. Here the CDR3 DNA reads TGTGCCAGTGGGGGTGGATATGGCTACACCTTC. This chain links TRBV6-5 with TRBJ1-2; tentative D call: TRBD1 (5 bases). V lost 9 bases to trimming and J lost 5 bases, with 10 bases between them. The CDR3 spans 11 residues. In germline, CDR1 is MNHEY, CDR2 SVGAGI.

The chain carries TRBV7-2 and TRBJ2-1; D is possibly TRBD1 or TRBD2 (6 bases each). This CDR3 has 16 residues. V was shortened by 1 base and J by 4 bases, with 14 bases between the two germline ends. Germline values: CDR1 SGHTA, CDR2 FQGNSA. The CDR3 sequence: CASSLGVGGPYNEQFF. CDR3 DNA: TGTGCCAGCAGCTTAGGGGTAGGGGGGCCTTACAATGAGCAGTTCTTC.

The rearrangement links TRBV4-3 to TRBJ2-7, with 8 positions matching TRBD2. Germline CDR1 LGHNA, CDR2 YSLEER. Trimming removed 1 base from V and 2 bases from J; junction bases left unmatched: 7. This CDR3 contains 16 residues. The CDR3 region has the DNA TGCGCCAGCAGCCAAGGAACCGGGACTAGAACCTACGAGCAGTACTTC. This encodes CASSQGTGTRTYEQYF.

This clonotype was seen once. The V call is TRBV12-3 or TRBV12-4, the J call TRBJ2-4; 9 bases are shared with TRBD1. This CDR3 is 14 amino acids long. V was clipped by 7 bases and J by 8 bases; unmatched bases: 9. Here the CDR3 reads CASTTGQGSDIQYF. Written as DNA, the CDR3 is TGTGCCAGCACCACAGGACAGGGGTCGGACATTCAGTACTTC.

The chain has TRBV27 and TRBJ2-5; D possibly uses TRBD1 or TRBD2 (5 bases each). The germline CDR1 and CDR2 sequences are MNHEY and SMNVEV (reference sequence). The CDR3 consists of 15 residues. Between the trimmed V and J ends, which lost 4 bases and 10 bases, there was a span of 22 bases. The CDR3 nucleotides read TGTGCCAGCAGTTCCAATCCGGGGCTCCCGTCGGACCAGTACTTC. Translation gives CASSSNPGLPSDQYF.

This clonotype occurred a few times. The chain couples TRBV2 to TRBJ2-1, with 10 bases matching TRBD2. CDR1 is SNHLY and CDR2 is FYNNEI in the germline V gene. This CDR3 spans 14 amino acids. J gave up 9 bases and V 6 bases, and 8 bases lay outside the gene matches. CDR3: CASRARTSGSEQFF. The CDR3 nucleotides read TGTGCCAGCAGGGCCCGGACTAGCGGAAGTGAGCAGTTCTTC.